A selection of T cell receptor beta chains follows, all from one sample in a study of control samples from healthy donors and cancer patients. Assay: immunoSEQ multiplex PCR; the TCRdb copy retains only in-frame clones and omits some. The sample consists of 150,000 to 160,000 clones, 94% of them appearing once. Sequenced: blood. These receptor sequences come from a man aged 35 to 55 in good health. Each CDR3 is given with its conserved first and last residue. The D gene is left open where the match is weak. The size of a clone is reported for some rows only, either as once, few or many, or as a class for expanded clones.

size	length	V	J	D	DNA	CDR3
NA	16	TRBV4-1	TRBJ1-2	TRBD1	TGCGCCAGCAGCCAATTGGGACAGGGGGTAATCCCCCGCTACACCTTC	CASSQLGQGVIPRYTF
NA	14	TRBV18	TRBJ1-2	NA	TGTGCCAGCTCACCGAAGTTGGAGAACTATGGCTACACCTTC	CASSPKLENYGYTF
NA	13	TRBV19	TRBJ1-5	NA	TGTGCCAGTAGTAAAGGGGTCGCTCAGCCCCAGCATTTT	CASSKGVAQPQHF
NA	12	TRBV5-6	TRBJ2-7	TRBD1	TGTGCCAGCAGTTATGGACAGGGGTGGGAGTACTTC	CASSYGQGWEYF
NA	13	TRBV6-1	TRBJ1-2	NA	TGTGCCAGCAGTGAAGCGGTTAACTATGGCTACACCTTC	CASSEAVNYGYTF
NA	15	TRBV21-1	TRBJ2-7	NA	TGTGCCAGCTCGAATTCCGGGACGGGCACCTACGAGCAGTACTTC	CASSNSGTGTYEQYF
NA	17	TRBV9	TRBJ2-3	TRBD2	TGTGCCAGCAATGTAGGTCTAGGGACTAGCGGAACAGATACGCAGTATTTT	CASNVGLGTSGTDTQYF
NA	16	TRBV7-9	TRBJ1-2	TRBD1	TGTGCCAGCAGCTCCGGGACAGTAGGGAGGGCCTATGGCTACACCTTC	CASSSGTVGRAYGYTF
NA	16	TRBV7-2	TRBJ2-7	TRBD2	TGTGCCAGCAGCTTAGGGCTAGCGGGGGGCTCCTACGAGCAGTACTTC	CASSLGLAGGSYEQYF
NA	12	TRBV12-3/TRBV12-4	TRBJ1-1	NA	TGTGCCAGCAGTTTAGCCGGGACTGAAGCTTTCTTT	CASSLAGTEAFF
once	13	TRBV2	TRBJ1-6	NA	TGTGCCAGCCAGAGGAACAGAGGATCACCCCTCCACTTT	CASQRNRGSPLHF
NA	16	TRBV6-1	TRBJ1-2	NA	TGTGCCAGCAGTGAATACCTGGGCCCAGCCTACGGGGGCTACACCTTC	CASSEYLGPAYGGYTF
NA	15	TRBV2	TRBJ2-7	TRBD1	TGTGCCAGCAGTGAGAGGCAGGGGGCGAGCAACGAGCAGTACTTC	CASSERQGASNEQYF
NA	15	TRBV19	TRBJ2-7	NA	TGTGCCAGTAGTATAGGAACTAGAGGGACCTACGAGCAGTACTTC	CASSIGTRGTYEQYF
NA	19	TRBV18	TRBJ1-1	TRBD1	TGTGCCAGCTCGGACGGGACAGGGGGCGTAAGGAGGGTGGACACTGAAGCTTTCTTT	CASSDGTGGVRRVDTEAFF
NA	15	TRBV3-1/TRBV3-2	TRBJ1-2	NA	TGTGCCAGCAGCCAAGGTGGCAGGGAGATTTTTGGCTACACCTTC	CASSQGGREIFGYTF
NA	14	TRBV7-9	TRBJ1-1	NA	TGTGCCAGCAGCCCCTCCGCCCCGAACACTGAAGCTTTCTTT	CASSPSAPNTEAFF
NA	14	TRBV13	TRBJ2-3	NA	TGTGCCAGCAGCTCTCCGGGGTCAGCAGATACGCAGTATTTT	CASSSPGSADTQYF
NA	15	TRBV10-2	TRBJ1-3	TRBD1	TGCGCCAGCAGTGAACAAAGGGGGCTGTCGGACACCATATATTTT	CASSEQRGLSDTIYF
NA	13	TRBV7-6	TRBJ2-1	TRBD1	TGTGCCAGCAGTTCGGACAGGGGGGGTGAGCAGTTCTTC	CASSSDRGGEQFF
NA	14	TRBV2	TRBJ1-1	TRBD1	TGTGCCAGCAGGATGACAGGGGAGAACACTGAAGCTTTCTTT	CASRMTGENTEAFF
once	18	TRBV7-7	TRBJ2-4	NA	TGTGCCAGCAGCAATCAAAGCAACCTAAACAGGGTTTCGGGCATTCAGTACTTC	CASSNQSNLNRVSGIQYF
NA	13	TRBV5-6	TRBJ1-1	TRBD1	TGTGCCAGCAGCCGACAGGGATACACTGAAGCTTTCTTT	CASSRQGYTEAFF
NA	13	TRBV2	TRBJ1-5	NA	TGTGCCAGCAGTGAAGGGGTGGGTCAGCCCCAGCATTTT	CASSEGVGQPQHF
once	18	TRBV2	TRBJ1-5	NA	TGTGCCAGCAGTGTTGGCCGGAGAACCAAGGATAGCAATCAGCCCCAGCATTTT	CASSVGRRTKDSNQPQHF
NA	14	TRBV19	TRBJ2-7	NA	TGTGCCAGTAGTTCCCGTGGAGGGGACTACGAGCAGTACTTC	CASSSRGGDYEQYF
NA	13	TRBV6-5	TRBJ2-5	NA	TGTGCCAGCAGTCGAGCGGAGCAAGAGACCCAGTACTTC	CASSRAEQETQYF
NA	13	TRBV11-1	TRBJ1-1	NA	TGTGCCAGCAGCTTAGTTGGCAGAACTGAAGCTTTCTTT	CASSLVGRTEAFF
NA	15	TRBV28	TRBJ2-2	TRBD1	TGTGCCAGCAGTTCCGGGACAGCCATGCGAGAGGAGCTGTTTTTT	CASSSGTAMREELFF
NA	13	TRBV19	TRBJ1-6	NA	TGTGCCAGTAGTATAGGAGGGGATTCACCCCTCCACTTT	CASSIGGDSPLHF